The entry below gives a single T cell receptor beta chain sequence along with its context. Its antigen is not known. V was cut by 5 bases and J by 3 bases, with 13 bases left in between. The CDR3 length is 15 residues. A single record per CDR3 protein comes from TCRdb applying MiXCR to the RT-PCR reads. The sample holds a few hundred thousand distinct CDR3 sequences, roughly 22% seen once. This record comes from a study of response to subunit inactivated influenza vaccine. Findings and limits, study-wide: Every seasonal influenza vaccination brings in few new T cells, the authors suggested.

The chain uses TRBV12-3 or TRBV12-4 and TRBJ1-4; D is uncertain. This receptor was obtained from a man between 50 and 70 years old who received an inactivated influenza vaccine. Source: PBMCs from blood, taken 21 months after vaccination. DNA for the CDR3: TGTGCCAGCAGTCCCCTTTCCGGGGCTAATGAAAAACTGTTTTTT. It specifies CASSPLSGANEKLFF.